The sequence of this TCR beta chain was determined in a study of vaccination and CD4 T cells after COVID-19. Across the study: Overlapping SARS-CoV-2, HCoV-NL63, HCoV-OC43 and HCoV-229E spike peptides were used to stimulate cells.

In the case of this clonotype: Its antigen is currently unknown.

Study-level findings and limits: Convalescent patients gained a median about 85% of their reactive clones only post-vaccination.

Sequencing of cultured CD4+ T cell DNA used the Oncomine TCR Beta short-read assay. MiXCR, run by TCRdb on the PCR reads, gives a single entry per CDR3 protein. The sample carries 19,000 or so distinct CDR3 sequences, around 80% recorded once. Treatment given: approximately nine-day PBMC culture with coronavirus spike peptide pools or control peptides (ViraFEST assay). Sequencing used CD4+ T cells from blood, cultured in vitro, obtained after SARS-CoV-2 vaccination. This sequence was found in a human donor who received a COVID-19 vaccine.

This CDR3 is CASSILTSGGDTQYF. CDR3 DNA sequence: TGTGCCAGTAGTATTCTGACTAGCGGGGGGGATACGCAGTATTTT. J is TRBJ2-3 and V is TRBV19; 13 bases match TRBD2. The V gene's germline CDR1 is LNHDA and CDR2 SQIVND (reference sequence). The CDR3 covers 15 residues. The trim removed 3 bases at V and 6 bases at J, leaving 3 bases unmatched.